The present T cell receptor (beta chain) was sequenced within a study of T-cell reconstitution after alpha-beta-depleted transplantation in children. This CDR3 is built from 18 residues. V was clipped by 3 bases and J by 3 bases; unmatched bases: 14. Germline CDR1 KGHSH, CDR2 LQKENI. This clonotype was counted only a few times. Unique molecular identifiers were built into the TCRbeta library. TCRdb independently ran MiXCR on the PCR reads; one entry per CDR3 protein. The repertoire holds some 500,000 distinct CDR3 sequences, with approximately 32% as singletons. Sample: PBMCs from the stem cell graft donor, taken from the stem cell graft. The TCR comes from a human donor who donated a stem cell graft to a child with aplastic anemia. The chain has TRBV18 and TRBJ2-3, with TRBD1 matching over 8 bases. CDR3 amino acids: CASSPTLIRQGRTDTQYF. The CDR3 DNA is TGTGCCAGCTCACCCACTTTGATACGACAGGGGAGGACAGATACGCAGTATTTT.